The following is a TCR beta chain sequence with its context. This entry comes from a study of cytomegalovirus exposure and HLA in healthy donors. Germline V gene lookup returns CDR1 PRHDT and CDR2 FYEKMQ (reference sequence). With 6 bases removed from V and 4 bases from J, the gap between germline ends came to 19 bases. The length of the CDR3 is 15 residues. 13 Jbeta primers and 60 Vbeta primers were used for the PCR. Method: immunoSEQ multiplex PCR; TCRdb's copy keeps in-frame clones and lacks some. Among about 76,000 clones listed, roughly 85% were seen once. The V gene is TRBV13, the J gene TRBJ2-7, with D possibly TRBD2 on 6 matching bases. Sequences were obtained from PBMCs. This receptor was identified in a man in his thirties or forties in good health and CMV-seronegative. The CDR3, as DNA: TGTGCCAGCAGTCCCTGGGGACGGGAGATGTACGAGCAGTACTTC. Translating gives CASSPWGREMYEQYF.